This T cell receptor beta chain comes out of a study of T cells in Graves' hyperthyroidism and ophthalmopathy. TCR beta CDR3 regions were amplified from RNA transcripts. A set of HTBI primers served as the primers for a first-round RT-PCR of the TCR CDR3. Each CDR3 protein is one row after TCRdb ran MiXCR on the multiplex PCR reads. Of 550,000 to 650,000 distinct CDR3 sequences detected, approximately 15% appear once; the ten largest clones hold more than 4.5%. CDR3 length equals 15 residues. CDR1 and CDR2 (germline): MNHNS, SASEGT. V shed 5 bases and J 0 bases; nucleotides not matched to a gene: 5. Criteria for exclusion of patients were uncontrolled infection, other autoimmune disease, pregnancy or lactation. Whole-study findings and limits: A 13 V-J model separated ophthalmopathy from stable hyperthyroidism. Blood held most thyroid clonotypes expanded above 0.001 frequency. Model output signaled ophthalmopathy a median approximately 6 months ahead of onset.

This clonotype was recorded at least ten times. Its antigen is unidentified. Sequenced material: blood. The rearrangement links TRBV6-1 to TRBJ2-7; TRBD1 aligns across 9 bases. The TCR sequence derives from a woman in her 30s with Graves' hyperthyroidism that later progressed to Graves' ophthalmopathy. This chain's CDR3 is CASSRTGQGSYEQYF. CDR3 in DNA: TGTGCCAGCAGTCGAACGGGACAGGGCTCCTACGAGCAGTACTTC.